The 29 T cell receptor beta chains listed next were all sequenced from one sample in a study of cytomegalovirus exposure and HLA in healthy donors. Primers included in the PCR were 60 Vbeta and 13 Jbeta primers. Sequencing used immunoSEQ multiplex PCR; TCRdb keeps in-frame clones, though not all of them. The table has around 130,000 clones, roughly 80% seen once. The sequencing sample was made of PBMCs. These receptors originate from a man aged 50 to 59 in good health and CMV-seronegative.

The chain uses TRBV9 and TRBJ2-6; D is possibly TRBD2 (5 bases). There are 19 residues in the CDR3. CDR1 and CDR2 from the germline V gene are SGDLS and YYNGEE. The germline V and J ends were trimmed by 0 bases and 0 bases, with 16 bases remaining between them. CDR3 protein: CASSVADSAGSSGANVLTF. DNA of the CDR3: TGTGCCAGCAGCGTAGCTGATTCGGCGGGTAGCTCTGGGGCCAACGTCCTGACTTTC.

This clone appeared a few times. The gene calls are TRBV11-2 and TRBJ2-1; D gene ambiguous. The V and J ends lost 6 bases and 9 bases respectively, with 18 bases between them. Germline V lookup: CDR1 SGHAT, CDR2 FQNNGV. This CDR3 region has 14 residues. CDR3 amino acids: CASRSVRRLREQFF. The CDR3 DNA reads as TGTGCCAGCAGAAGTGTTCGGCGGCTCCGTGAGCAGTTCTTC.

This clone appeared a few times. The V gene is TRBV28, the J gene TRBJ2-1; D is perhaps TRBD2 (7 bases). V lost 11 bases, J lost 7 bases, and 15 bases lay in between. The length of the CDR3 is 12 residues. The germline V gene has CDR1 MDHEN and CDR2 SYDVKM. The DNA of the CDR3 is TGTGCCGGGGGGGCAGGGCGGAATGAGCAGTTCTTC. Its protein product is CAGGAGRNEQFF.

This clone has only a few counts. The chain combines TRBV5-1 with TRBJ2-5, with 7 bases aligning to TRBD2. The CDR3 runs 13 residues. The germline CDR1 and CDR2 sequences are SGHRS and YFSETQ. The trim removed 5 bases at V and 4 bases at J, leaving 5 bases unmatched. Here the CDR3 reads CASRQGGGETQYF. CDR3 bases: TGCGCCAGCAGACAAGGCGGGGGAGAGACCCAGTACTTC. The full variable domain, with the rest looked up from reference TRBV5-1 and TRBJ2-5, is KAGVTQTPRYLIKTRGQQVTLSCSPISGHRSVSWYQQTPGQGLQFLFEYFSETQRNKGNFPGRFSGRQFSNSRSEMNVSTLELGDSALYLCASRQGGGETQYFGPGTRLLVL.

The rearrangement uses TRBV7-2 and TRBJ1-5, with 9 bases aligning to TRBD1. Germline loops: CDR1 SGHTA, CDR2 FQGNSA. V shed 5 bases, J shed 5 bases, and the junction held 1 base outside the gene matches. The CDR3 length is 13 residues. Here the CDR3 reads CASSGQGYQPQHF. As DNA, the CDR3 is TGTGCCAGCAGCGGACAGGGGTATCAGCCCCAGCATTTT.

The chain uses TRBV7-8 and TRBJ2-1, with a weak D call TRBD1 (7 bases). The V gene's germline CDR1 is SGHVS and CDR2 FQNEAQ. Trimming took 7 bases from V and 0 from J, leaving 13 bases between them. The length of the CDR3 is 15 residues. CDR3 nucleotide sequence: TGTGCCAGCAACCCAGGGGGGAGCTCCTACAATGAGCAGTTCTTC. This codes for CASNPGGSSYNEQFF.

The rearrangement uses TRBV5-1 and TRBJ2-3; possibly TRBD2 for D (7 bases). Germline values: CDR1 SGHRS, CDR2 YFSETQ. CDR3 length: 16 amino acids. Trimming took off 6 bases at V and 0 bases at J, with 17 bases between the two ends. The CDR3 DNA sequence: TGCGCCAGCAAGGGGGAGGGTCCCCATAGCACAGATACGCAGTATTTT. Its protein product is CASKGEGPHSTDTQYF. Based on the CDR3 plus reference TRBV5-1 and TRBJ2-3, the full variable domain is KAGVTQTPRYLIKTRGQQVTLSCSPISGHRSVSWYQQTPGQGLQFLFEYFSETQRNKGNFPGRFSGRQFSNSRSEMNVSTLELGDSALYLCASKGEGPHSTDTQYFGPGTRLTVL.

V usage is TRBV5-1 and J usage is TRBJ2-5, with 8 bases fitting TRBD1. Germline-derived CDR1 and CDR2 are SGHRS and YFSETQ. Losses at the gene ends were 0 bases for V and 0 bases for J; bases not matched to a gene: 7. The CDR3 length is 17 residues. The CDR3 loop is CASSLGGTGSDQETQYF. CDR3 coding DNA: TGCGCCAGCAGCTTGGGGGGGACAGGATCGGACCAAGAGACCCAGTACTTC.

This clone turned up a few times. V usage is TRBV11-3 and J usage is TRBJ2-5; 12 bases map to TRBD2. The V segment lost 1 base and the J segment 3 bases; nucleotides outside the gene matches: 15. Germline V lookup: CDR1 SGHNT, CDR2 YENEEA. The CDR3 covers 20 residues. The CDR3, as DNA: TGTGCCAGCAGCTTAGGGCGAAGGACTAGCGGGAACGTAAAGAAAGAGACCCAGTACTTC. Translated: CASSLGRRTSGNVKKETQYF.

This clone appeared a few times. The rearrangement joins TRBV4-3 to TRBJ1-5; D may be TRBD1 (6 bases). The CDR3 sequence is 14 residues long. V was shortened by 4 bases and J by 7 bases, with 14 bases between the two germline ends. Germline CDR1 LGHNA, CDR2 YSLEER. CDR3 protein: CASSPTWQGQPQHF. CDR3 DNA: TGCGCCAGCAGCCCCACCTGGCAGGGGCAGCCCCAGCATTTT.

This clone has a handful of counts. The rearrangement uses TRBV20-1 and TRBJ2-5; perhaps TRBD2 as D (6 bases). This CDR3 has 11 amino acids. From germline, CDR1 is DFQATT and CDR2 SNEGSKA (reference sequence). DNA for the CDR3: TGCAGGGCGGGACCCAAAGAGACCCAGTACTTC. Protein: CRAGPKETQYF.

The chain recombines TRBV20-1 with TRBJ1-1, with D unclear. The CDR3 sequence is 11 residues long. From germline, CDR1 is DFQATT and CDR2 SNEGSKA (reference sequence). V was trimmed by 7 bases and J by 8 bases, leaving 14 bases between them. The CDR3 loop reads CSGQAETEAFF. CDR3 nucleotides: TGCAGTGGGCAGGCAGAAACCGAAGCTTTCTTT.

This sequence joins TRBV7-2 and TRBJ1-2; unclear D gene. This CDR3 contains 17 residues. V was trimmed by 5 bases and J by 4 bases, leaving 23 bases between them. From germline, CDR1 is SGHTA and CDR2 FQGNSA. The CDR3 spells CASSPSGVGRMAYGYTF. In DNA, the CDR3 is TGTGCCAGCAGCCCAAGCGGGGTGGGCAGAATGGCCTATGGCTACACCTTC.

This chain uses TRBV28 with TRBJ1-2, with 9 positions matching TRBD1. Losses at the gene ends were 6 bases for V and 4 bases for J; bases not matched to a gene: 9. The CDR3 contains 15 residues. Germline CDR1 is MDHEN and CDR2 is SYDVKM. The DNA for the CDR3 is TGTGCCAGCAGCAAACCGGGACAGGGAACCTATGGCTACACCTTC. It yields the protein CASSKPGQGTYGYTF.

This chain connects TRBV6-5 to TRBJ2-7; 9 positions match TRBD1. Per the germline V gene, CDR1 is MNHEY and CDR2 is SVGAGI. CDR3 size: 15 residues. V dropped 2 bases and J dropped 1; count of bases not matched to a gene: 3. For the CDR3, the DNA is TGTGCCAGCAGTTACAGGGGACAGGGTTCCTACGAGCAGTACTTC. Translating gives CASSYRGQGSYEQYF.

This clone was seen only once. The gene calls are TRBV7-2 and TRBJ1-1; TRBD1 matches at 8 bases. V lost 1 base to trimming and J lost 8 bases; unmatched junction nucleotides: 6. This CDR3 spans 14 amino acids. Per germline, CDR1 SGHTA and CDR2 FQGNSA. The CDR3 region is CASSLDGTGGEAFF. CDR3 coding DNA: TGTGCCAGCAGCTTAGATGGGACAGGTGGCGAAGCTTTCTTT.

The CDR3 bases are TGTGCCATCAGTGAGTCAGCATTCCGGGGCACCGGGGAGCTGTTTTTT. This translates into CAISESAFRGTGELFF. The chain uses TRBV10-3 and TRBJ2-2, with D perhaps TRBD2 (5 bases). Germline assignment: CDR1 ENHRY and CDR2 SYGVKD. Trimming shortened V by 0 bases and J by 4 bases, and 12 bases separated the two germline ends. CDR3 length equals 16 residues.

V usage is TRBV19 and J usage is TRBJ1-5; weak D call: TRBD1 (5 bases). CDR1 and CDR2 from the germline V gene are LNHDA and SQIVND (reference sequence). V was trimmed by 1 base and J by 11 bases, leaving 15 bases between them. The CDR3 loop spans 14 amino acids. The CDR3 here is CASSIGGGPQAQHF. For the CDR3, the DNA is TGTGCCAGTAGTATAGGGGGGGGACCCCAGGCCCAGCATTTT.

V is TRBV4-1 and J is TRBJ2-7; 8 nucleotides align to TRBD1. After removal of 1 base from V and 0 bases from J, the junction contained 2 bases not matched to a gene. Germline CDR1 and CDR2: MGHRA and YSYEKL. The CDR3 totals 15 residues. CDR3 sequence: CASSQGTGTSYEQYF. Here the CDR3 DNA reads TGCGCCAGCAGCCAAGGGACAGGGACCTCCTACGAGCAGTACTTC.

The chain joins TRBV7-2 to TRBJ2-7; maybe TRBD1 (6 bases). The germline CDR1 and CDR2 sequences are SGHTA and FQGNSA. V was clipped by 2 bases and J by 0 bases, with 11 bases between them. The length of the CDR3 is 15 residues. As DNA, the CDR3 is TGTGCCAGCAGCTTACAGGGGTCGAGCTCCTACGAGCAGTACTTC. It translates to CASSLQGSSSYEQYF.

The chain recombines TRBV2 with TRBJ1-1; 9 bases fit TRBD1. V lost 7 bases and J lost 5; bases outside the gene matches: 5. CDR1 and CDR2 from the germline V gene are SNHLY and FYNNEI. The CDR3 spans 13 residues. The CDR3 region is CASNGQGMTEAFF. The DNA of the CDR3 is TGTGCCAGCAATGGACAGGGGATGACTGAAGCTTTCTTT.

The chain recombines TRBV19 with TRBJ1-2; D possibly corresponds to TRBD1 (6 bases). Germline V lookup: CDR1 LNHDA, CDR2 SQIVND (reference sequence). The CDR3 is 13 residues long. Between the trimmed V and J ends, which lost 10 bases and 9 bases, there was a span of 21 bases. CDR3 sequence (DNA): TGTGCCAACTATAGACAGGATGGGTATAGCTACACCTTC. It codes for CANYRQDGYSYTF.

The rearrangement uses TRBV2 and TRBJ2-7; tentative D call: TRBD1 (6 bases). The CDR3 is 14 residues long. V lost 3 bases and J 6 bases, leaving 15 bases between the germline ends. Germline V gene lookup returns CDR1 SNHLY and CDR2 FYNNEI. The CDR3 DNA is TGTGCCAGCAGTGAGATTACAGGGTGGAGCGAGCAGTACTTC. Translated: CASSEITGWSEQYF.

V and J are TRBV29-1 and TRBJ1-1; no definite D call. Germline CDR1 reads SQVTM; CDR2 reads ANQGSEA. Trimming removed 6 bases from V and 4 bases from J, with 12 bases in between. The CDR3 runs 12 residues. CDR3 region: CSVSRERTEAFF. The CDR3 DNA reads as TGCAGCGTATCGAGGGAGCGCACTGAAGCTTTCTTT. The full variable domain, its missing parts supplied by reference TRBV29-1 and TRBJ1-1, is SAVISQKPSRDICQRGTSLTIQCQVDSQVTMMFWYRQQPGQSLTLIATANQGSEATYESGFVIDKFPISRPNLTFSTLTVSNMSPEDSSIYLCSVSRERTEAFFGQGTRLTVV.

The gene calls are TRBV10-2 and TRBJ2-3; unclear D gene. CDR3 size: 15 residues. The germline V and J ends were trimmed by 2 bases and 0 bases, with 9 bases remaining between them. Germline lookup yields CDR1 WSHSY and CDR2 SAAADI. This CDR3 reads CASSESSSSTDTQYF. The CDR3 coding sequence is TGCGCCAGCAGTGAGAGCTCCTCTAGCACAGATACGCAGTATTTT.

The chain links TRBV10-2 to TRBJ2-2; possibly TRBD1 for D (6 bases). The germline V and J ends were trimmed by 8 bases and 0 bases, with 10 bases remaining between them. The CDR3 is made up of 14 amino acids. Germline loops: CDR1 WSHSY, CDR2 SAAADI. CDR3 sequence: CASRQASNTGELFF. CDR3 bases: TGCGCCAGCCGACAGGCTTCGAACACCGGGGAGCTGTTTTTT.

Only a few counts were recorded for this clone. CDR3 nucleotides: TGTGCCAGCAGCCCTACAGGGAACACTGAAGCTTTCTTT. It is translated as CASSPTGNTEAFF. This chain links TRBV11-3 with TRBJ1-1; perhaps TRBD1 as D (5 bases). Trimming cost V 5 bases and J 1 base, with 8 bases left between them. The germline gives CDR1 SGHNT, CDR2 YENEEA. The CDR3 totals 13 residues.

The chain recombines TRBV27 with TRBJ1-2, with 7 bases that match TRBD1. The germline V gene encodes CDR1 MNHEY and CDR2 SMNVEV (reference sequence). V lost 3 bases, J lost 7 bases, and 11 bases stayed unmatched. This CDR3 has 15 amino acids. The CDR3 loop is CASSFKGQPAGGYTF. The CDR3 nucleotides are TGTGCCAGCAGTTTCAAGGGACAGCCGGCAGGTGGCTACACCTTC.

In its sample, this clone was seen a few times. The chain is built from TRBV2 and TRBJ2-6; D gene ambiguous. In germline, CDR1 is SNHLY, CDR2 FYNNEI. This CDR3 comprises 16 residues. The V gene lost 1 base and the J gene lost 0 bases, with 7 bases spanning the gap. The CDR3: CASSEVRSSGANVLTF. In DNA form, the CDR3 reads TGTGCCAGCAGTGAAGTCAGGTCCTCTGGGGCCAACGTCCTGACTTTC.